A selection of T cell receptor beta chains follows, all from one sample in a study of OX40 agonist ivuxolimab in advanced cancers. Assay used: immunoSEQ multiplex PCR; TCRdb lists only in-frame clones, some missing. This table holds about 55,000 clones, roughly 88% found once. The source was CD4+ or CD8+ T cells sorted from blood, collected in a trial of the OX40 agonist ivuxolimab. The receptors shown here come from an adult with an advanced solid tumor such as melanoma, head and neck, liver or kidney cancer. The CDR3 runs from the conserved cysteine through the conserved F or W. A D gene is named only where the DNA matches it firmly. For some rows the clone size is stated as once, few or many, or as a class when expanded; others skip it.

J | size | D | V | DNA | CDR3
TRBJ2-2 | once | NA | TRBV5-1 | TGCGCCAGCAGCTATCGGCCCGATAGAGGGACCGGGGAGCTGTTTTTT | CASSYRPDRGTGELFF
TRBJ2-2 | NA | NA | TRBV27 | TGTGCCAGCAGCCCCTCGGCCTGGGACACCGGGGAGCTGTTTTTT | CASSPSAWDTGELFF
TRBJ1-2 | NA | TRBD1 | TRBV5-1 | TGCGCCAGCAGCTTGATGGGACAGGGTGACTATGGCTACACCTTC | CASSLMGQGDYGYTF
TRBJ2-1 | once | TRBD1 | TRBV5-4 | TGTGCCAGCAGCTTTCGGGGGACAGGCTACAATGAGCAGTTCTTC | CASSFRGTGYNEQFF
TRBJ1-5 | NA | NA | TRBV6-1 | TGTGCCAGCAGTGAAGACCACGCCGCCATACCCAATCAGCCCCAGCATTTT | CASSEDHAAIPNQPQHF
TRBJ2-7 | NA | TRBD2 | TRBV6-1 | TGTGCCAGCAGTAAAGGGACTAGCGGAAAAAACTCCTACGAGCAGTACTTC | CASSKGTSGKNSYEQYF
TRBJ2-2 | once | NA | TRBV27 | TGTGCCAGCAGGACTTGGACGAACACCGGGGAGCTGTTTTTT | CASRTWTNTGELFF
TRBJ1-2 | NA | NA | TRBV28 | TGTGCCAGCAGTGGGGGCGAGGCTAACTATGGCTACACCTTC | CASSGGEANYGYTF
TRBJ1-1 | NA | NA | TRBV5-1 | TGCGCCAGCAGCTTAGACATGAACACTGAAGCTTTCTTT | CASSLDMNTEAFF
TRBJ2-5 | NA | TRBD2 | TRBV4-1 | TGCGCCAGCAGCCACTCCTCACCGGGACTAGCGGGAGGAAAATATCAAGAGACCCAGTACTTC | CASSHSSPGLAGGKYQETQYF
TRBJ1-4 | NA | NA | TRBV6-5 | TGTGCCAGCGGCCTGACTAATGAAAAACTGTTTTTT | CASGLTNEKLFF
TRBJ2-7 | NA | TRBD1 | TRBV30 | TGTGCCTGGAGGGTAGGGGGGACAGGGAACTCCTACGAGCAGTACTTC | CAWRVGGTGNSYEQYF
TRBJ1-1 | few | NA | TRBV29-1 | TGCAGCGTTGGGGTATCGGTGAACACTGAAGCTTTCTTT | CSVGVSVNTEAFF
TRBJ1-5 | NA | NA | TRBV6-5 | TGTGCCAGCGGTACCGGTAGTCAGCCCCAGCATTTT | CASGTGSQPQHF
TRBJ1-5 | NA | NA | TRBV15 | TGTGCCACCAGCAGAGTAGGGGTAAATCAGCCCCAGCATTTT | CATSRVGVNQPQHF
TRBJ1-4 | NA | NA | TRBV18 | TGTGCCAGCTCTCGGGACAAGTCAACTAATGAAAAACTGTTTTTT | CASSRDKSTNEKLFF
TRBJ2-5 | few | TRBD2 | TRBV27 | TGTGCCAGCAGTTTAGGGGTTAGCGGGGGGCGAGAGACCCAGTACTTC | CASSLGVSGGRETQYF
TRBJ2-1 | once | NA | TRBV5-4 | TGTGCCAGCAGCTTGGGCGGTTCCTACAATGAGCAGTTCTTC | CASSLGGSYNEQFF
TRBJ1-1 | NA | NA | TRBV4-1 | TGCGCCAGCAGCCAAGATATGAGGCAGAACACTGAAGCTTTCTTT | CASSQDMRQNTEAFF
TRBJ2-7 | NA | NA | TRBV29-1 | TGCACCCCCAAAGTCCTGAGCGCCGAGCAGTACTTC | CTPKVLSAEQYF
TRBJ2-7 | NA | TRBD2 | TRBV5-1 | TGCGCCAGCAGCTTGACCCTAGCGGGAGGGCCTTACGAGCAGTACTTC | CASSLTLAGGPYEQYF
TRBJ2-1 | NA | NA | TRBV18 | TGTGCCAGCTCCCAAGGACGGTACAATGAGCAGTTCTTC | CASSQGRYNEQFF
TRBJ2-3 | NA | TRBD1 | TRBV5-4 | TGTGCCAGCAGCTCGACAGGGTCGGCAGATACGCAGTATTTT | CASSSTGSADTQYF
TRBJ1-1 | NA | NA | TRBV5-1 | TGCGCCAGCAGCTTGGCTTATTCAGGAACTGAAGCTTTCTTT | CASSLAYSGTEAFF
TRBJ1-2 | once | TRBD1 | TRBV6-1 | TGTGCCAGCGGGGGCGGGACAGGGATCTATGGCTACACCTTC | CASGGGTGIYGYTF
TRBJ2-1 | NA | NA | TRBV29-1 | TGCAGCGTTGATAGGGGCCCAGGGCAGTTCTTC | CSVDRGPGQFF
TRBJ2-5 | NA | NA | TRBV29-1 | TGCAGCGCCTACCGGGAGCAAGAGACCCAGTACTTC | CSAYREQETQYF
TRBJ2-1 | NA | NA | TRBV29-1 | TGCAGCGTTGATATTCGGGGAAATGAGCAGTTCTTC | CSVDIRGNEQFF
TRBJ1-6 | few | NA | TRBV10-2 | TGCGCCAGCAGTTCCGAGGGGAATTCACCCCTCCACTTT | CASSSEGNSPLHF
TRBJ1-1 | NA | NA | TRBV18 | TGTGCCAGCTCACCGACGGTGAACACTGAAGCTTTCTTT | CASSPTVNTEAFF
TRBJ2-6 | NA | NA | TRBV7-3 | TGTGCCAGCAGCCTAGGCAGGGCTGGGGCCAACGTCCTGACTTTC | CASSLGRAGANVLTF